This T cell receptor beta chain was recorded in a study of blood T cell repertoires in COVID-19 (dated by TCRdb to about 2020). Study-wide context: The collaborator samples originated in the United States, Italy and Spain and spanned the acute and convalescent phases of COVID-19. The material from the prospective study consisted of cDNA or gDNA derived from T cells, B-cell-depleted T cells, or PBMCs. Subjects who had been exposed to COVID-19, were actively infected with it, or had recovered from it provided the deeply sampled blood TCRbeta repertoires that made up the dataset. A freely available public database, intended as a resource for researchers studying the immune response to SARS-CoV-2, is where the repertoires were released. Samples were obtained from the ongoing ImmuneRACE study (first 160 participants) and from about 1,300 subjects provided by 6 global collaborators. A de-identified subject ID, COVID-19 status, age in years and sex were almost always included in the sample metadata. HLA class I and class II types, where available, came from metadata supplied by the sample provider rather than from assay-based typing.

Note on this clone: Its antigen is still unknown. Within one base of it there is no much larger clone, and no base qualities were kept.

V ends up 5 bases short and J 4 bases short, with an unmatched junction base count of 5. According to the germline V gene (reference sequence), CDR1 reads LNHDA and CDR2 reads SQIVND. There are 14 amino acids in the CDR3, from cysteine to phenylalanine inclusive. The kept DNA is CDR3 alone, 42 bases in frame from the first base. One collaborating source in Seattle enrolled patients while the patients were actively infected and followed the patients over time throughout the course of disease. Collaborating institutions collected whole blood in K2EDTA tubes following their own protocols. For TCRbeta analysis, collaborator samples were shipped as frozen whole blood, as isolated PBMCs, or as DNA extracted from either sample type. General study outcomes and caveats: The quantity of clinical and demographic metadata differed by source and by participant and was supplied without curation.

The immunoSEQ Assay, a bias-controlled multiplex PCR, was used to amplify TCRbeta CDR3 regions from genomic DNA. Per the source publication's procedure: Within the assay, amplification of reference gene primers was used to estimate how many nucleated cells each sample contained. To quantify the absolute abundance of each unique TCRbeta CDR3 rearrangement, sequence reads were collapsed and filtered. Productive Simpson clonality was computed per sample as the square root of Simpson's diversity index over productive rearrangements. The immuneACCESS repertoire file appears here via TCRdb, limited to in-frame rearrangements. These files lack a portion of the clones; in checked studies, under half of the deficit traces to unresolved V genes, and the cause of the others is not known. Clone size and the V and J calls come from that table; the DNA yielded D and trimming. Recorded for this sample are tens of thousands of clones; 82% of them occurred a single time. Under 14% of the sample is in the top ten clones.

Sequenced input: peripheral blood. This TCR was sampled from a man older than 75 with COVID-19, enrolled during active disease. The chain is assembled from TRBV19 and TRBJ1-1; TRBD1 aligns with 9 central bases. The nucleotide sequence reads as follows: TGTGCCAGTAGTTGGGACAGGGTAGCCACTGAAGCTTTCTTT. This translates into CASSWDRVATEAFF. The reference TRBV19 and TRBJ1-1 proteins fill in what lies around the CDR3, so the full variable domain reads DGGITQSPKYLFRKEGQNVTLSCEQNLNHDAMYWYRQDPGQGLRLIYYSQIVNDFQKGDIAEGYSVSREKKESFPLTVTSAQKNPTAFYLCASSWDRVATEAFFGQGTRLTVV.